Presented here are 27 T cell receptor beta chains from one specimen sequenced in a study of T cell responses to AZD1222 COVID-19 vaccine. The assay was immunoSEQ multiplex PCR, and TCRdb's table has in-frame clones only and misses some. This repertoire shows 80,000 or so clones, more than 85% found once; its top ten account for 4% to 5.5%. The starting material was peripheral blood, obtained 28 days after the second AZD1222 dose. Receptors were obtained from an adult who received the AZD1222 COVID-19 vaccine.

V and J are TRBV9 and TRBJ1-1; D ambiguous. The germline CDR1 and CDR2 sequences are SGDLS and YYNGEE. Trimming removed 0 bases at V and 9 bases at J, with 12 bases between. The CDR3 consists of 13 residues. Written as DNA, the CDR3 is TGTGCCAGCAGCGTAGCGGGGTCAGATAAAGCTTTCTTT. Translation gives CASSVAGSDKAFF.

V and J are TRBV10-3 and TRBJ2-5, with D perhaps matching TRBD1 or TRBD2 (6 bases each). V lost 7 bases, J lost 5 bases, and 14 bases lay in between. This CDR3 comprises 13 residues. The germline gives CDR1 ENHRY, CDR2 SYGVKD. The CDR3 DNA sequence: TGTGCCATCAATGGGGGGCTAGGGGAGACCCAGTACTTC. Protein sequence: CAINGGLGETQYF.

The J gene is TRBJ2-4, the V gene TRBV15, with D unclear. CDR1 and CDR2 (germline): LNHNV, YYDKDF (reference sequence). The CDR3 spans 15 residues. V lost 4 bases and J lost 1, with 11 bases in between. The CDR3 nucleotides read TGTGCCACCAGCATGGTCCCGGCCGCCAAAAACATTCAGTACTTC. Its translation is CATSMVPAAKNIQYF.

This clone was recorded once. The chain carries TRBV5-6 and TRBJ2-7, with 12 bases matching TRBD2. The length of the CDR3 is 14 residues. J lost 7 bases, V lost 0 bases, and 2 bases had no gene match. The V gene's germline CDR1 is SGHDT and CDR2 YYEEEE. The DNA for the CDR3 is TGTGCCAGCAGCTTGGGACTAGCGGGAGATGAGCAGTACTTC. It yields the protein CASSLGLAGDEQYF.

This clone was picked up one time. The chain joins TRBV19 to TRBJ2-2; the D gene is possibly TRBD2 (5 bases). The CDR3 is 14 residues long. The V gene lost 5 bases and the J gene lost 5 bases, with 12 bases spanning the gap. Germline assignment: CDR1 LNHDA and CDR2 SQIVND (reference sequence). CDR3 DNA sequence: TGTGCCAGTAGTCCCCTAGGGAGTACCGGGGAGCTGTTTTTT. It encodes CASSPLGSTGELFF.

The chain's CDR3 is CSAEGGLAESKLYNEQFF. Here the CDR3 DNA reads TGCAGCGCTGAGGGGGGACTAGCGGAATCGAAACTATACAATGAGCAGTTCTTC. The chain joins TRBV29-1 to TRBJ2-1; 11 bases fit TRBD2. The CDR3 length is 18 residues. CDR1 and CDR2 (germline): SQVTM, ANQGSEA. V was pared by 7 bases and J by 4 bases, with 18 bases of the junction left unmatched.

The chain employs TRBV7-3 and TRBJ2-3, with 8 bases that match TRBD2. Germline assignment: CDR1 SGHTA and CDR2 FQGTGA. With V trimmed by 5 bases and J by 0 bases, 13 bases remained unmatched. The CDR3 spans 18 residues. The CDR3 nucleotides are TGTGCCAGCAGCAGAGGGTTTGTTAGCGGGACAAGCACAGATACGCAGTATTTT. Protein product: CASSRGFVSGTSTDTQYF.

The chain recombines TRBV6-5 with TRBJ1-5; unclear D gene. The length of the CDR3 is 13 residues. Per the germline V gene, CDR1 is MNHEY and CDR2 is SVGAGI. Trimming pared 2 bases from V and 4 bases from J, leaving 6 bases between. The CDR3: CASSYGLNQPQHF. DNA of the CDR3: TGTGCCAGCAGTTACGGTCTGAATCAGCCCCAGCATTTT.

The chain employs TRBV10-3 and TRBJ1-6; 7 bases map to TRBD1. Germline CDR1 reads ENHRY; CDR2 reads SYGVKD. Trimming cost V 7 bases and J 7 bases; bases outside gene matches: 4. This CDR3 contains 13 residues. For the CDR3, the DNA is TGTGCCATCACCGGGACAGACAATTCACCCCTCCACTTT. Amino acid sequence: CAITGTDNSPLHF.

The chain links TRBV5-1 to TRBJ1-4; D perhaps matches TRBD1 (5 bases). This CDR3 has 14 amino acids. V dropped 5 bases and J dropped 8 bases, with 16 bases sitting between them. CDR1 and CDR2 from the germline V gene are SGHRS and YFSETQ. In DNA form, the CDR3 reads TGCGCCAGCAGGAGGAGCGGCGACAGAGAAAAACTGTTTTTT. This encodes CASRRSGDREKLFF. Complete variable domain (other parts from reference TRBV5-1 and TRBJ1-4): KAGVTQTPRYLIKTRGQQVTLSCSPISGHRSVSWYQQTPGQGLQFLFEYFSETQRNKGNFPGRFSGRQFSNSRSEMNVSTLELGDSALYLCASRRSGDREKLFFGSGTQLSVL.

The V gene is TRBV7-2, the J gene TRBJ1-1, with 7 bases matching TRBD1. With V trimmed by 5 bases and J by 7 bases, 4 bases remained unmatched. Germline V gene data show CDR1 as SGHTA and CDR2 as FQGNSA. This CDR3 has 12 amino acids. DNA of the CDR3: TGTGCCAGCAGCGAATCAGGGGGTGAAGCTTTCTTT. Its translation: CASSESGGEAFF.

This chain connects TRBV3-1 (or the pseudogene TRBV3-2) to TRBJ2-1; 7 bases map to TRBD2. The CDR3 is 12 residues long. The germline CDR1 and CDR2 sequences are LGHDT and YNNKEL (reference sequence). V lost 4 bases to trimming and J lost 12 bases; unmatched junction nucleotides: 6. CDR3 region: CASSPQRGGQFF. Here the CDR3 DNA reads TGTGCCAGCAGCCCGCAGCGGGGTGGGCAGTTCTTC.

The rearrangement links TRBV25-1 to TRBJ1-3; D gene uncertain. V lost 4 bases and J 7 bases, leaving 20 bases between the germline ends. From germline, CDR1 is MGHDK and CDR2 SYGVNS. The CDR3 covers 16 residues. The CDR3 DNA reads TGTGCCAGCAGTGGAACCCAGGTCCCCGTCATTAACACCATATATTTT. It encodes CASSGTQVPVINTIYF. The variable domain in full, completed from reference TRBV25-1 and TRBJ1-3, reads EADIYQTPRYLVIGTGKKITLECSQTMGHDKMYWYQQDPGMELHLIHYSYGVNSTEKGDLSSESTVSRIRTEHFPLTLESARPSHTSQYLCASSGTQVPVINTIYFGEGSWLTVV.

V gene TRBV25-1 combines with J gene TRBJ1-1; 11 bases are shared with TRBD1. The V gene end was trimmed by 1 base and the J gene end by 4 bases; junction bases not matched to a gene: 5. Germline loops: CDR1 MGHDK, CDR2 SYGVNS. The CDR3 loop spans 16 amino acids. The CDR3 loop is CASSESFGTGGTEAFF. In DNA, the CDR3 is TGTGCCAGCAGTGAATCTTTCGGGACAGGGGGCACTGAAGCTTTCTTT.

The chain employs TRBV6-2 or TRBV6-3 and TRBJ1-2, with a weak D call TRBD1 (5 bases). V lost 5 bases and J lost 8, with 12 bases in between. CDR3 length: 12 amino acids. In germline, CDR1 is MNHEY, CDR2 SVGEGT. The CDR3 here is CASSALRDGYTF. CDR3 nucleotides: TGTGCCAGCAGTGCCCTCAGGGACGGCTACACCTTC.

The chain combines TRBV11-2 with TRBJ2-7; either TRBD1 or TRBD2 may fit D (6 bases each). Deletions cut 1 base from V and 1 base from J, with 17 bases between. CDR1 and CDR2 from the germline V gene are SGHAT and FQNNGV. CDR3 size: 17 residues. The CDR3 sequence is CASSLGAGGPGSYEQYF. CDR3 nucleotides: TGTGCCAGCAGCTTAGGGGCTGGGGGGCCCGGATCCTACGAGCAGTACTTC.

The chain uses TRBV28 and TRBJ2-3, with a possible D match to TRBD1 (5 bases). Trimming removed 6 bases at V and 2 bases at J, with 18 bases between. The germline CDR1 and CDR2 sequences are MDHEN and SYDVKM. The CDR3 loop spans 16 amino acids. As DNA, the CDR3 is TGTGCCAGCAGCATCTTTAGACAGACATCCACAGATACGCAGTATTTT. Its translation is CASSIFRQTSTDTQYF.

The V and J genes are TRBV19 and TRBJ2-1; 8 nucleotides line up with TRBD1. The germline V gene has CDR1 LNHDA and CDR2 SQIVND (reference sequence). V gave up 7 bases and J gave up 6 bases; unmatched junction bases: 11. This CDR3 comprises 15 residues. The CDR3, as DNA: TGTGCCAGTACATTCGGGGCAGGGGGCTTCAATGAGCAGTTCTTC. This gives the protein CASTFGAGGFNEQFF.

The chain joins TRBV14 to TRBJ2-7; tentatively, D is TRBD2 (6 bases). The CDR3 is 15 residues long. CDR1 is SGHDN and CDR2 is FVKESK in the germline V gene. V was clipped by 0 bases and J by 2 bases, with 11 bases between them. The CDR3 nucleotides are TGTGCCAGCAGCCAAGAGGAGGGAGCGGCCTACGAGCAGTACTTC. Residues: CASSQEEGAAYEQYF.

The chain carries TRBV5-5 and TRBJ2-7; 7 positions match TRBD1. Germline V gives CDR1 SGHKS, CDR2 YYEKEE (reference sequence). This CDR3 contains 15 residues. V lost 2 bases, J lost 3 bases, and 8 bases stayed unmatched. CDR3 sequence reads: CASSLIRDSHYEQYF. CDR3 DNA: TGTGCCAGCAGCTTAATACGGGACAGTCACTACGAGCAGTACTTC.

The chain has TRBV3-1 (or the pseudogene TRBV3-2) and TRBJ1-2, with D possibly matching TRBD1 (5 bases). The CDR3 loop spans 11 amino acids. Trimming removed 11 bases at V and 6 bases at J, with 13 bases between. From germline, CDR1 is LGHDT and CDR2 YNNKEL (reference sequence). In DNA form, the CDR3 reads TGTGCCGTAGAGGGACGGAATGGCTACACCTTC. This sequence encodes CAVEGRNGYTF.

The V call is TRBV5-1, the J call TRBJ1-5; tentative D call: TRBD1 (5 bases). Looked up from germline, CDR1 is SGHRS and CDR2 is YFSETQ. The CDR3 runs 15 residues. V lost 5 bases, J lost 4 bases, and 16 bases lay in between. CDR3 protein: CASRPDGAGNQPQHF. CDR3 sequence (DNA): TGCGCCAGCAGGCCTGACGGGGCGGGGAATCAGCCCCAGCATTTT.

The genes are TRBV5-1 and TRBJ2-7; 7 bases line up with TRBD2. The CDR3 totals 15 residues. Germline V gene data show CDR1 as SGHRS and CDR2 as YFSETQ. The V segment lost 0 bases and the J segment 3 bases; nucleotides outside the gene matches: 6. The CDR3 sequence: CASSLDQGGVYEQYF. The DNA for the CDR3 is TGCGCCAGCAGCTTGGATCAGGGAGGGGTCTACGAGCAGTACTTC.

The V and J genes are TRBV4-3 and TRBJ2-5; a weak D match, TRBD2 (6 bases). Trimming pared 0 bases from V and 5 bases from J, leaving 10 bases between. Germline lookup yields CDR1 LGHNA and CDR2 YSLEER. The CDR3 runs to 14 residues. The DNA of the CDR3 is TGCGCCAGCAGCCAAGAACTAGCTTGGGAGACCCAGTACTTC. Translation gives CASSQELAWETQYF.

The gene calls are TRBV5-4 and TRBJ2-5, with D possibly TRBD2 on 5 matching bases. Trimming shortened V by 1 base and J by 5 bases, and 12 bases separated the two germline ends. The CDR3 sequence is 14 residues long. Germline V lookup: CDR1 SGHNT, CDR2 YYREEE (reference sequence). The CDR3 protein is CASSLRPRGETQYF. Written as DNA, the CDR3 is TGTGCCAGCAGCTTGAGGCCTCGAGGGGAGACCCAGTACTTC.

This clone was counted once. J is TRBJ2-7 and V is TRBV5-4; D might be TRBD1 or TRBD2, each matching 6 bases. The germline V gene encodes CDR1 SGHNT and CDR2 YYREEE (reference sequence). The germline V and J ends were trimmed by 2 bases and 0 bases, with 12 bases remaining between them. The CDR3 sequence is 15 residues long. The CDR3 protein is CASSLGGPYSYEQYF. CDR3 bases: TGTGCCAGCAGCTTAGGGGGGCCTTACTCCTACGAGCAGTACTTC.

The CDR3 here is CAIKGNPSTDTQYF. Written as DNA, the CDR3 is TGTGCCATCAAGGGCAACCCTAGCACAGATACGCAGTATTTT. The V gene is TRBV10-3, the J gene TRBJ2-3; D is uncertain. The CDR3 has 14 residues. Trimming cost V 7 bases and J 0 bases, with 11 bases left between them. The germline V gene has CDR1 ENHRY and CDR2 SYGVKD.